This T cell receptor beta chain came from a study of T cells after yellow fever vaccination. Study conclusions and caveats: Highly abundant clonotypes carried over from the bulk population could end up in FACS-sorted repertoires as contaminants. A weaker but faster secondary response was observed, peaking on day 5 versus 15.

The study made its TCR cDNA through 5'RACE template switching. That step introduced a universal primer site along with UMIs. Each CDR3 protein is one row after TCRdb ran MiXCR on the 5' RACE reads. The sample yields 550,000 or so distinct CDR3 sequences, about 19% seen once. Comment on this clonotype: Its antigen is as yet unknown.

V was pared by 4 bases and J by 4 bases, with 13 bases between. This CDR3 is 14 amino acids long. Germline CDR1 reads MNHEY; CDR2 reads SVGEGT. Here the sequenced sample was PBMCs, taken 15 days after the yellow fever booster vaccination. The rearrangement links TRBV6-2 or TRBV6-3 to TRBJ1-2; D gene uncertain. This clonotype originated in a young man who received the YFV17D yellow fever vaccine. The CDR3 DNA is TGTGCCAGCAGTTCCTCGGGCGTCCGCTATGGCTACACCTTC. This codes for CASSSSGVRYGYTF.